Sequencing of this T cell receptor (beta chain) was carried out in a study of T cell changes during pregnancy in multiple sclerosis. Produced via immunoSEQ multiplex PCR; TCRdb's table is partial and in-frame only. The table shows around 88,000 clones, with 92% occurring only once. The ends lost 5 bases at V and 8 bases at J; junction bases unmatched: 7. The CDR3 spans 13 residues. Germline CDR1 and CDR2: SEHNR and FQNEAQ (reference sequence). The receptor was derived from a female donor in good health, enrolled as a control in a pregnancy study. V usage is TRBV7-9 and J usage is TRBJ1-2; 8 bases map to TRBD1. Specimen: peripheral blood, collected after pregnancy. The CDR3 sequence: CASSPGQGDGYTF. The DNA of the CDR3 is TGTGCCAGCAGCCCCGGACAGGGAGACGGCTACACCTTC.